Below, one T cell receptor beta chain is given with its context. Its cognate antigen is unknown. V lost 7 bases, J lost 5 bases, and 6 bases stayed unmatched. The CDR3 spans 15 residues. CDR1 MNHEY and CDR2 SVGEGT come from the germline V gene. This specimen belongs to a study of T cell repertoires in cytomegalovirus infection. Study summary: Shared public TCR beta signatures pointed to both CMV infection and a matching HLA type.

TCRdb used MiXCR to reprocess the reads, holding one entry per CDR3 protein. The sample has 45,000 to 75,000 distinct CDR3 sequences, 33% seen once. Study-wide findings and caveats: CMV carriers having the relevant HLA were flagged by cumulative public TCR beta family frequency. HLA-C-restricted CMV-specific TCR beta clonotypes prevailed in the ex vivo response.

V is TRBV6-2 or TRBV6-3 and J is TRBJ2-5; 14 bases align to TRBD2. The TCR originated in a human donor in good health (CMV status not recorded). Some clones in this sample may be carry-over from other donors' samples. The material sequenced was PBMCs, sequenced either directly or after in vitro stimulation (not recorded which). The CDR3 sequence is CASIGLAGGFETQYF. The CDR3 DNA is TGTGCCAGCATCGGACTAGCGGGAGGTTTTGAGACCCAGTACTTC.